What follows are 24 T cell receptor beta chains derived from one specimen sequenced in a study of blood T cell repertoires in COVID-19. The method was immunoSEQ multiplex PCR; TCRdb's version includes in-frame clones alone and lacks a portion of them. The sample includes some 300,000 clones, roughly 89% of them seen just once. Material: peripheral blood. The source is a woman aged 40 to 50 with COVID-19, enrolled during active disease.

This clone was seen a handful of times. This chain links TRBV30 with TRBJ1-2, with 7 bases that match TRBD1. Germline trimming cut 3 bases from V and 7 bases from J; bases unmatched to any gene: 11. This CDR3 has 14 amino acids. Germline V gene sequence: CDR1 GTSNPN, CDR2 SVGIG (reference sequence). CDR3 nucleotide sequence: TGTGCCTGGAGCTACTTATCAGGGGGACGTGGCTACACCTTC. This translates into CAWSYLSGGRGYTF.

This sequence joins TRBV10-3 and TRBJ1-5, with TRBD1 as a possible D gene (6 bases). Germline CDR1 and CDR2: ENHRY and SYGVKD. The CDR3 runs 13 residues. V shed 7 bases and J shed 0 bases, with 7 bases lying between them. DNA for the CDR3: TGTGCCATCAACAGGGATAGCAATCAGCCCCAGCATTTT. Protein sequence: CAINRDSNQPQHF.

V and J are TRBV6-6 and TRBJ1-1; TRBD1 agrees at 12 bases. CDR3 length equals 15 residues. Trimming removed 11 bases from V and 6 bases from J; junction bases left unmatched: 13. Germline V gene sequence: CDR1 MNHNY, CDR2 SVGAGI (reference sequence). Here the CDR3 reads CAGAGTGGFSAEAFF. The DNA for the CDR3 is TGTGCCGGGGCAGGGACAGGGGGCTTCAGCGCTGAAGCTTTCTTT.

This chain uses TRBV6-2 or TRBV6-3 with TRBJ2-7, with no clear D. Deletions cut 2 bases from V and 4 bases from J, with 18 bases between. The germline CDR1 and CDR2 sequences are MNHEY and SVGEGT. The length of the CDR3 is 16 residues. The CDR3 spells CASSYDGRRSLYEQYF. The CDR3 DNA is TGTGCCAGCAGTTACGATGGCAGGCGATCTCTTTACGAGCAGTACTTC.

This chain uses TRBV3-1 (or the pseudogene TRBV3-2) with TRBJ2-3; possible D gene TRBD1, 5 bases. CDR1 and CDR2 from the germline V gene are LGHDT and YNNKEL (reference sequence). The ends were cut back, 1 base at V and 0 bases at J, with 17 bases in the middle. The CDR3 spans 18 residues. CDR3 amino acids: CASSQGTQGFFSTDTQYF. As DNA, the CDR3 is TGTGCCAGCAGCCAAGGAACTCAGGGATTTTTTAGCACAGATACGCAGTATTTT.

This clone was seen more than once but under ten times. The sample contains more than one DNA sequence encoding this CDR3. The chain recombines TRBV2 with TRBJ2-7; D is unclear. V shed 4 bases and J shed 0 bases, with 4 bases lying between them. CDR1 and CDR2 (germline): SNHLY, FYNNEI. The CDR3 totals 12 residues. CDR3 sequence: CASSASSYEQYF. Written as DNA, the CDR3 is TGTGCCAGCAGTGCTTCCTCCTACGAGCAGTACTTC.

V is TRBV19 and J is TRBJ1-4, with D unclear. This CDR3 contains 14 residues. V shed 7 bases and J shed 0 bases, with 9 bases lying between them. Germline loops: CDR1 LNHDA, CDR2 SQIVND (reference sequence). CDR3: CASNPTATNEKLFF. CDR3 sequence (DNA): TGTGCCAGTAACCCCACAGCAACTAATGAAAAACTGTTTTTT.

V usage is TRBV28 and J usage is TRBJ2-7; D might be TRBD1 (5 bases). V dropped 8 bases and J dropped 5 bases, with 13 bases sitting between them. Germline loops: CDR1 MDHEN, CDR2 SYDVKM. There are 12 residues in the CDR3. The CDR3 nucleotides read TGTGCCAGCGGAACCCAGGGAAACGAGCAGTACTTC. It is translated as CASGTQGNEQYF.

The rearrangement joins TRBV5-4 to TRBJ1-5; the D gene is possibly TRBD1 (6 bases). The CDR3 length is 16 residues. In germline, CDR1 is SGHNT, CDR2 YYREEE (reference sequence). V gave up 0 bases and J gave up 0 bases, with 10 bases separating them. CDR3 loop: CASSLGGGDSNQPQHF. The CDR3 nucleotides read TGTGCCAGCAGCTTGGGAGGGGGAGATAGCAATCAGCCCCAGCATTTT.

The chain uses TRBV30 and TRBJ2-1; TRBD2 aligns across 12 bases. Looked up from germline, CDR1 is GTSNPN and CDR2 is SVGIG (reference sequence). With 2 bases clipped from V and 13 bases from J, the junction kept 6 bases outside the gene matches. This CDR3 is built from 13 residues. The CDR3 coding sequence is TGTGCCTGGAGTCTCCCGGGACTAGCGGGCCAGTTCTTC. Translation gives CAWSLPGLAGQFF.

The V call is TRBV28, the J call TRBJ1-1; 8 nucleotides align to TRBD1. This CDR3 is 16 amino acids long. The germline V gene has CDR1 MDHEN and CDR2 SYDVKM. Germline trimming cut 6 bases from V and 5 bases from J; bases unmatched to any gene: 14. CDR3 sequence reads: CASRLSRGLSGTEAFF. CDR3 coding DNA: TGTGCCAGCAGATTGAGCAGGGGGCTAAGTGGGACTGAAGCTTTCTTT.

The CDR3 bases are TGTGCCAGCAGCCAACGCCAGACAGGGGACGGAAACACCATATATTTT. This encodes CASSQRQTGDGNTIYF. The rearrangement joins TRBV4-2 to TRBJ1-3, with 8 bases identical to TRBD1. Per germline, CDR1 LGHNA and CDR2 YNFKEQ. Trimming took 2 bases from V and 4 from J; bases not matched to a gene: 7. CDR3 length: 16 residues.

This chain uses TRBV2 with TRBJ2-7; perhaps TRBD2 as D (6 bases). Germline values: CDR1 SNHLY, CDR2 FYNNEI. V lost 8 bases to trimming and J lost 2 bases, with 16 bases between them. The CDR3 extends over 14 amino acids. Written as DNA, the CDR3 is TGTGCCAGCGGGCCCGCGGGAATAGCCTACGAGCAGTACTTC. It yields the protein CASGPAGIAYEQYF. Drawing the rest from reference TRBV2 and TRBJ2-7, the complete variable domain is EPEVTQTPSHQVTQMGQEVILRCVPISNHLYFYWYRQILGQKVEFLVSFYNNEISEKSEIFDDQFSVERPDGSNFTLKIRSTKLEDSAMYFCASGPAGIAYEQYFGPGTRLTVT.

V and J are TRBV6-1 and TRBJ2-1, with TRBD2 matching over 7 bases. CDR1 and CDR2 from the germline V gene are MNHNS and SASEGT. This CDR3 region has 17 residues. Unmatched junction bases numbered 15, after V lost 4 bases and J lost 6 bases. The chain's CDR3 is CASSAQSPGTTPNEQFF. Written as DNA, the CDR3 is TGTGCCAGCAGTGCTCAGTCTCCCGGGACTACCCCCAATGAGCAGTTCTTC.

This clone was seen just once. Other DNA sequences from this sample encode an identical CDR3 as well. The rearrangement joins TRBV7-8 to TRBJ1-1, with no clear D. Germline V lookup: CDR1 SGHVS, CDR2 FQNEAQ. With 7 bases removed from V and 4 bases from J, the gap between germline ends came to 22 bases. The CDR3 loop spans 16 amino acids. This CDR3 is CASTTRERAWSTEAFF. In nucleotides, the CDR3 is TGTGCCAGCACCACCCGGGAGAGGGCTTGGAGCACTGAAGCTTTCTTT.

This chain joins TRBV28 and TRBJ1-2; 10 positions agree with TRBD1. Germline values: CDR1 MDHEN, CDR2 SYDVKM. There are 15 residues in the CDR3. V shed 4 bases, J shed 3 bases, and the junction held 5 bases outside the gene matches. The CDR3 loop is CASSSFGTGDYGYTF. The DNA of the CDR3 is TGTGCCAGCAGTTCTTTCGGGACAGGGGACTATGGCTACACCTTC.

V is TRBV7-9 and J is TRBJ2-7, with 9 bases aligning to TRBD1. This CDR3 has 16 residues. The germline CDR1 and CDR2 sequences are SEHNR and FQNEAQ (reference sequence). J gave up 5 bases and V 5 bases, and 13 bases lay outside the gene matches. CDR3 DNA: TGTGCCAGCAGCAAGGGACAGGGAGGAAACGGTGACGAGCAGTACTTC. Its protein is CASSKGQGGNGDEQYF.

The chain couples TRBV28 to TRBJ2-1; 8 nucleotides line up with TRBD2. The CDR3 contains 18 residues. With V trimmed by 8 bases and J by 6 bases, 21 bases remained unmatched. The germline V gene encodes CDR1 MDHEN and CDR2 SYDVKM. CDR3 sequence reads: CASSLIGGGPGESNEQFF. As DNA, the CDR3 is TGTGCCAGCTCTCTAATCGGGGGGGGACCCGGGGAAAGCAATGAGCAGTTCTTC. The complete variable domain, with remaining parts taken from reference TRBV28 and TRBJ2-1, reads DVKVTQSSRYLVKRTGEKVFLECVQDMDHENMFWYRQDPGLGLRLIYFSYDVKMKEKGDIPEGYSVSREKKERFSLILESASTNQTSMYLCASSLIGGGPGESNEQFFGPGTRLTVL.

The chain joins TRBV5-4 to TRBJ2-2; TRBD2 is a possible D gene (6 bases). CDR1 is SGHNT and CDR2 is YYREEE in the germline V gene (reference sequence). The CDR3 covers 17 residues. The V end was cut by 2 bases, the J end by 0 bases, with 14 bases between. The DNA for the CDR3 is TGTGCCAGCAGCTTTCCCTGGTCGGGGGCGAACACCGGGGAGCTGTTTTTT. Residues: CASSFPWSGANTGELFF.

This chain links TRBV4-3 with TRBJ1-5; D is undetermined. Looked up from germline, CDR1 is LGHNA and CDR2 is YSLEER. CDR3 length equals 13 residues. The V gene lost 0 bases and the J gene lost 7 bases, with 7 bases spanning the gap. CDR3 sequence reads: CASSQDLEQPQHF. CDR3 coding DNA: TGCGCCAGCAGCCAAGACTTGGAGCAGCCCCAGCATTTT.

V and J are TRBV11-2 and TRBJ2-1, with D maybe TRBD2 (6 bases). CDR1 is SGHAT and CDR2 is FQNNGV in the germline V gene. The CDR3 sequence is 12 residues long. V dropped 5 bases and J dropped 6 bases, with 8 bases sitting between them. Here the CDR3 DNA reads TGTGCCAGCAGCCGACTAGGCAATGAGCAGTTCTTC. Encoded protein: CASSRLGNEQFF.

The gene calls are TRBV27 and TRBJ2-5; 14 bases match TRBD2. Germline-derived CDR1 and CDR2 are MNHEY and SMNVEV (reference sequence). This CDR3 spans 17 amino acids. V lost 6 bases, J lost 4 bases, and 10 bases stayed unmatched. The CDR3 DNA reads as TGTGCCAGCAGGGGAGGACTAGCGGGAGGAGTAAGAGAGACCCAGTACTTC. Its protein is CASRGGLAGGVRETQYF.

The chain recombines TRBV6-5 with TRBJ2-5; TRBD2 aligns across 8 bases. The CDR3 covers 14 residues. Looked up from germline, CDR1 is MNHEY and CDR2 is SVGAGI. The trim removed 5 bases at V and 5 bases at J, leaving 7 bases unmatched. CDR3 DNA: TGTGCCAGCAGTCGGGGGGGGGCCTGGGAGACCCAGTACTTC. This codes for CASSRGGAWETQYF.

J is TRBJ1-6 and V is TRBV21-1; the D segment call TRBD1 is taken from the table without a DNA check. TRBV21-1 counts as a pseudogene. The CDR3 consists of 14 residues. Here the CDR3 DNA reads TGTGCCAGCAAACGGACAGGGGGCCATTCACCCCTCCACTTT. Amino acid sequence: CASKRTGGHSPLHF.